A selection of T cell receptor beta chains follows, all from one sample in a study of T cells in Graves' hyperthyroidism and ophthalmopathy. TCRdb ran MiXCR on the multiplex PCR reads and lists one entry per CDR3 protein. The sample contains approximately 690,000 distinct CDR3 sequences, around 20% of which appear only once. The sample taken for sequencing was blood. The receptors derive from a man in his thirties or forties with Graves' ophthalmopathy. Each CDR3 is given with its conserved first and last residue. A D gene is named only where the DNA matches it firmly. Expanded clones get a size class; other rows say once, few or many, or leave the size out.

15,TRBV28,.,TRBJ2-4,.,CASSLGTGKRNIQYF,TGTGCCAGCAGTTTAGGGACGGGAAAGAGGAACATTCAGTACTTC
16,TRBV7-9,few,TRBJ2-3,TRBD2,CASSSPLAGYTDTQYF,TGTGCCAGCAGCTCACCACTAGCGGGCTACACAGATACGCAGTATTTT
15,TRBV20-1,many,TRBJ2-1,TRBD2,CSARVTSGSANEQFF,TGCAGTGCTAGAGTGACTAGCGGGAGTGCCAATGAGCAGTTCTTC
14,TRBV27,.,TRBJ2-1,.,CASSLSRVHNEQFF,TGTGCCAGCAGTTTATCCCGGGTTCACAATGAGCAGTTCTTC
12,TRBV20-1,few,TRBJ2-7,TRBD2,CSASPGGGEQYF,TGCAGTGCTTCTCCGGGGGGGGGCGAGCAGTACTTC
16,TRBV27,.,TRBJ2-7,.,CASSTVPVKGGHEQYF,TGTGCCAGCAGTACGGTCCCGGTGAAGGGTGGCCACGAGCAGTACTTC
16,TRBV7-2,.,TRBJ2-1,.,CASSQVPRTNDNEQFF,TGTGCCAGCAGCCAAGTCCCGAGGACCAACGACAATGAGCAGTTCTTC
15,TRBV6-1,few,TRBJ1-5,TRBD1,CASSRDRGDLQPQHF,TGTGCCAGCAGTAGGGACAGGGGCGACCTACAGCCCCAGCATTTT
19,TRBV5-1,few,TRBJ2-2,TRBD2,CASSRAFQREVYDTGELFF,TGCGCCAGCAGTCGTGCGTTCCAGCGGGAGGTCTACGACACCGGGGAGCTGTTTTTT
14,TRBV28,many,TRBJ2-1,.,CASTGTSTYNEQFF,TGTGCCAGCACCGGGACCAGTACCTACAATGAGCAGTTCTTC
19,TRBV28,many,TRBJ2-3,TRBD2,CASSLLGGWQREVTDTQYF,TGTGCCAGCAGTTTATTAGGGGGGTGGCAGCGGGAGGTTACAGATACGCAGTATTTT
16,TRBV11-2,.,TRBJ2-5,.,CASSPPSWTPQETQYF,TGTGCCAGCAGCCCCCCCTCCTGGACACCCCAAGAGACCCAGTACTTC
14,TRBV10-3,few,TRBJ1-2,.,CAISEEGRDYGYTF,TGTGCCATCAGTGAGGAGGGACGTGACTATGGCTACACCTTC
14,TRBV28,many,TRBJ1-1,.,CASSSWGGNTEAFF,TGTGCCAGCAGTTCCTGGGGGGGGAACACTGAAGCTTTCTTT
14,TRBV7-9,few,TRBJ1-1,.,CASSLETASAEAFF,TGTGCCAGCAGCCTAGAGACAGCCAGCGCTGAAGCTTTCTTT
12,TRBV29-1,.,TRBJ1-5,.,CSVVSENQPQHF,TGCAGCGTTGTATCAGAAAATCAGCCCCAGCATTTT
14,TRBV20-1,few,TRBJ1-4,.,CSARDKGWDEKLFF,TGCAGTGCTAGAGATAAAGGGTGGGATGAAAAACTGTTTTTT
15,TRBV20-1,many,TRBJ2-5,TRBD2,CSARVTSGRGETQYF,TGCAGTGCTAGAGTGACTAGCGGGAGGGGAGAGACCCAGTACTTC
15,TRBV28,many,TRBJ1-1,TRBD1,CASRLPTGKNTEAFF,TGTGCCAGCAGATTACCGACAGGGAAGAACACTGAAGCTTTCTTT